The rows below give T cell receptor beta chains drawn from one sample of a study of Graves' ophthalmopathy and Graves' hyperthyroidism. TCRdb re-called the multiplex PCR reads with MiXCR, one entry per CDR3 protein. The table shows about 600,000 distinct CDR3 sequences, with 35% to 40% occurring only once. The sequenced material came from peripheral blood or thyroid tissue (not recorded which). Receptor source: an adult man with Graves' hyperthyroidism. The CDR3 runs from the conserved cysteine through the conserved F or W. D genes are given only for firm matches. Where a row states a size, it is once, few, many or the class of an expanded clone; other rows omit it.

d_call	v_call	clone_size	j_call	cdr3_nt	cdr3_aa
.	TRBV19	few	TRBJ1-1	TGTGCCAGTAGTACGGGGATGTTGAACACTGAAGCTTTCTTT	CASSTGMLNTEAFF
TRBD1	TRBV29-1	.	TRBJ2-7	TGCAGCGCTGCGGACAGGGGTGGCGAGCAGTACTTC	CSAADRGGEQYF
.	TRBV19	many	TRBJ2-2	TGTGCCAGTAGTATAGCACGTCTGGGCAGAAGCACCGGGGAGCTGTTTTTT	CASSIARLGRSTGELFF
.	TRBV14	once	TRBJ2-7	TGTGCCAGCAGCCAAGGGCAGGGGCATTCCTACGAGCAGTACTTC	CASSQGQGHSYEQYF
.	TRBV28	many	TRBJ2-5	TGTGCCAGCAGTCCCAGCGCAGGGGCCCTTGAGGCCCAGTACTTC	CASSPSAGALEAQYF
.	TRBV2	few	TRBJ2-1	TGTGCCAGCGAGCGTGGCGGCAGGGCCAACAATGAGCAGTTCTTC	CASERGGRANNEQFF
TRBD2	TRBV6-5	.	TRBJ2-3	TGTGCCAGCATCTTCCGGGGGGGCGAGACAGATACGCAGTATTTT	CASIFRGGETDTQYF
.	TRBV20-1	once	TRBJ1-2	TGCAGTGCTAGCGGGCCAGGGGATAGGGTGGGCTACACCTTC	CSASGPGDRVGYTF
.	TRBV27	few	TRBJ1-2	TGTGCCAGCAGTAGGACATCTAACTATGGCTACACCTTC	CASSRTSNYGYTF
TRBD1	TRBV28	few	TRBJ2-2	TGTGCCAGCAGTTTCGGCAGGGGGTTCACCGGGGAGCTGTTTTTT	CASSFGRGFTGELFF
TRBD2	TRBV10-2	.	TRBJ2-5	TGCGCCAGCCGCGATTCGGGACTAGCAGAGACCCAGTACTTC	CASRDSGLAETQYF
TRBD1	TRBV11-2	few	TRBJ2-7	TGTGCCAGCAGCTTAGCCCAGGGGGACAAAGGCTACGAGCAGTACTTC	CASSLAQGDKGYEQYF
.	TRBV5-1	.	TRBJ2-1	TGCGCCAGCAGCCTAGACGGAGGGGGCACGAATGAGCAGTTCTTC	CASSLDGGGTNEQFF
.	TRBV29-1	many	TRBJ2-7	TGCAGCGCAAAAACCCGGGACGGACCTTCCTACGAGCAGTACTTC	CSAKTRDGPSYEQYF
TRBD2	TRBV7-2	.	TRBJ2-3	TGTGCCAGCAGCACTTGGGGGGGAGATACGCAGTATTTT	CASSTWGGDTQYF
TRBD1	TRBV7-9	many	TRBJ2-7	TGTGCCAGCAGCAGATGGGACAGGGGTGGCGAGCAGTACTTC	CASSRWDRGGEQYF
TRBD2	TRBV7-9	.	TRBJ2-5	TGTGCCAGCAGCCTAGCGGGAGGTGACGAGACCCAGTACTTC	CASSLAGGDETQYF
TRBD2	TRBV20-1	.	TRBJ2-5	TGCAGTGCTAGACCTAGCGGGAGAATGGAGACCCAGTACTTC	CSARPSGRMETQYF
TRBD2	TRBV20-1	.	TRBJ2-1	TGCAGTGCCCCTGGGACTAGCGGGAAGAGCTCCTACAATGAGCAGTTCTTC	CSAPGTSGKSSYNEQFF
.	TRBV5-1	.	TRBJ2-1	TGCGCCAGCAGCTTGGGCGGAGTTTCCAATGAGCAGTTCTTC	CASSLGGVSNEQFF
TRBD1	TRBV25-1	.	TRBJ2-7	TGTGCCACGACAGGGTTGGACGAGCAGTACTTC	CATTGLDEQYF
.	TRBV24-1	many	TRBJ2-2	TGTGCCACCACCCTCCAGCGTCCTGGGGAGCTGTTTTTT	CATTLQRPGELFF
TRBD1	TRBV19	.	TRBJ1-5	TGTGCCAGTAGTATGTCGACAGGGCAGGGGGCACGACAGCCCCAGCATTTT	CASSMSTGQGARQPQHF
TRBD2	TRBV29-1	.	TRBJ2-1	TGCAGCGTTGAAGATCCGCAGCGGGAGGGCTACAATGAGCAGTTCTTC	CSVEDPQREGYNEQFF
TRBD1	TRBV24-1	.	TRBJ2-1	TGTGCCACCAGTACCACGACAGGGGGCTCCATGCAGTTCTTC	CATSTTTGGSMQFF
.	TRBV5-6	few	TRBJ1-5	TGTGCCAGCAGCTTGGGGGGGGGGCTAAATCAGCCCCAGCATTTT	CASSLGGGLNQPQHF
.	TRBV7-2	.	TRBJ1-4	TGTACCAGTAGCTTAGACAGGGAAAAACTGTTTTTT	CTSSLDREKLFF
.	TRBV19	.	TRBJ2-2	TGTGCCAGTAGTATCTTAAGGACCGGGTTTAGAGCCGGGGAGCTGTTTTTT	CASSILRTGFRAGELFF
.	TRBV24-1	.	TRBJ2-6	TGTGCCACCAGTGCAACGGAGGGGATGGCGGGGGCCAACGTCCTGACTTTC	CATSATEGMAGANVLTF
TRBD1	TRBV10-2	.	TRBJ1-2	TGCGCCAGCAGACAGGGGACAGAAAATAACTATGGCTACACCTTC	CASRQGTENNYGYTF
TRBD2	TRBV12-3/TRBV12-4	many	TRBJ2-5	TGTGCCAGCAGTTTCAGGCTAGCGGGCCCATCCCAGTACTTC	CASSFRLAGPSQYF
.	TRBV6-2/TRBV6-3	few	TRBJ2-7	TGTGCCAGCAGCACCGGGCTCCGAAGTTTCGAGCAGTACTTC	CASSTGLRSFEQYF
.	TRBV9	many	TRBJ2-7	TGTGCCAGCAGCGTAAACGGGGGAGCCTACGAGCAGTACTTC	CASSVNGGAYEQYF
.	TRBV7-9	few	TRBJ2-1	TGTGCCAGCAGCTTGGATTCAGAGAATGAGCAGTTCTTC	CASSLDSENEQFF
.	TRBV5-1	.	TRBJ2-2	TGCGCCAGCAGCTTGGACGGACGGGCGAACACCGGGGAGCTGTTTTTT	CASSLDGRANTGELFF
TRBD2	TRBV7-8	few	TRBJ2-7	TGTGCCAGCAGCCAGTCCGGGACTAGCGGGAGAGGCTACGAGCAGTACTTC	CASSQSGTSGRGYEQYF